Sequencing of this T cell receptor (beta chain) was carried out in a study of T cells in Graves' hyperthyroidism and ophthalmopathy. Findings and limits, study-wide: A model of 13 V-J features distinguished ophthalmopathy from stable hyperthyroidism. Blood samples included most of the expanded thyroid clonotypes exceeding 0.001.

J lost 6 bases, V lost 3 bases, and 10 bases had no gene match. The CDR3 runs 16 residues. Germline loops: CDR1 SGDLS, CDR2 YYNGEE. Thyroid ultrasound and orbital computed tomography, with clinical symptoms and serum thyroxine and TRAb, informed diagnoses. Regions amplified from RNA transcripts were the TCR beta CDR3 regions. A first-round RT-PCR of the TCR CDR3 used the HTBI primer set. TCRdb used MiXCR to reprocess the multiplex PCR reads, holding one entry per CDR3 protein. The table has almost 500,000 distinct CDR3 sequences, approximately 23% seen once. Only a few counts were recorded for this clonotype. Antigen: not known.

The sample taken for sequencing was blood. The sequence derives from a woman aged 70-85 years with Graves' ophthalmopathy. J is TRBJ2-2 and V is TRBV9; the match to TRBD2 covers 8 bases. In DNA form, the CDR3 reads TGTGCCAGCAGCGCCCACCCCCGAGCGGGAGCCGGGGAGCTGTTTTTT. It is translated as CASSAHPRAGAGELFF.